This T cell receptor (beta chain) was sequenced for a study of blood T cell repertoires in COVID-19. On the study more broadly: COVID-19 samples, acute and convalescent, were from the United States, Italy and Spain. The cDNA or gDNA used as material had been derived from T cells, B-cell-depleted T cells, or PBMCs.

CDR1 SGHRS and CDR2 YFSETQ come from the germline V gene. The CDR3 loop spans 14 amino acids. V shed 4 bases, J shed 5 bases, and the junction held 6 bases outside the gene matches. Measured with immunoSEQ multiplex PCR; TCRdb has only the in-frame clones, and not every one. The sample consists of roughly 200,000 clones, roughly 84% of them appearing once. Participants were placed into cohorts based on the clinical history they reported. Sequencing was performed on PBMCs or T cells enriched from blood (not recorded which). The clonotype was recovered from a woman aged 25-40 years who had been exposed to COVID-19. J is TRBJ2-3 and V is TRBV5-1; 8 nucleotides agree with TRBD2. Here the CDR3 reads CASSVGGALDTQYF. CDR3 in DNA: TGCGCCAGCAGCGTCGGGGGGGCCCTAGATACGCAGTATTTT.